Listed below are T cell receptor beta chains from one sample, sequenced in a study of blood T cell repertoires in COVID-19. Clones were sequenced by immunoSEQ multiplex PCR, and TCRdb holds only the in-frame ones, with some missing. This sample yields roughly 120,000 clones, of which 75% to 90% are seen a single time; approximately 4.2% belongs to the top ten. The sequencing sample was made of peripheral blood. These receptors all stem from a woman aged 50 to 60 with acute or convalescent COVID-19. Both conserved end residues are part of each CDR3. The order of the fields is D gene, J gene, V gene, clone size, CDR3 DNA, CDR3 protein. A D gene is named only where the DNA matches it firmly. Clone size is stated in some rows and not others, as once, few, many or a class when expanded.

D: TRBD1
J: TRBJ1-1
V: TRBV18
size: few
DNA: TGTGCCAGCTCACCCTGGACAGGTATGAACACTGAAGCTTTCTTT
CDR3: CASSPWTGMNTEAFF

D: -
J: TRBJ1-2
V: TRBV12-3/TRBV12-4
size: -
DNA: TGTGCCAGCAGTTTTACTAACTATGGCTACACCTTC
CDR3: CASSFTNYGYTF

D: -
J: TRBJ2-5
V: TRBV30
size: once
DNA: TGTGCCTGGAGTGTAATGGCTGCGGGGCAAGAGACCCAGTACTTC
CDR3: CAWSVMAAGQETQYF

D: -
J: TRBJ1-1
V: TRBV18
size: -
DNA: TGTGCCAGCTCCCCCTCGGGGGACACTGAAGCTTTCTTT
CDR3: CASSPSGDTEAFF

D: -
J: TRBJ1-2
V: TRBV5-1
size: -
DNA: TGCGCCAGCAGCTTGGCAAATCCGGCAGGTTCGAACTATGGCTACACCTTC
CDR3: CASSLANPAGSNYGYTF

D: -
J: TRBJ2-7
V: TRBV18
size: -
DNA: TGTGCCAGCTCACCACGGCAGGGGTTCTACGAGCAGTACTTC
CDR3: CASSPRQGFYEQYF

D: -
J: TRBJ1-3
V: TRBV7-8
size: -
DNA: TGTGCCAGCAGCTTAGGAGCGGGGAACTCTGGAAACACCATATATTTT
CDR3: CASSLGAGNSGNTIYF

D: TRBD1
J: TRBJ1-5
V: TRBV28
size: -
DNA: TGTGCCAGCAGTGGGACAGGGTGGAGCAATCAGCCCCAGCATTTT
CDR3: CASSGTGWSNQPQHF

D: TRBD1
J: TRBJ1-1
V: TRBV10-1
size: -
DNA: TGCGCCTCTAGCAGGGGGCTTAGTACTGAAGCTTTCTTT
CDR3: CASSRGLSTEAFF

D: -
J: TRBJ2-6
V: TRBV6-5
size: -
DNA: TGTGCCAGCAGTTACTCCCTCTCTGGGGCCAACGTCCTGACTTTC
CDR3: CASSYSLSGANVLTF

D: TRBD1
J: TRBJ1-2
V: TRBV5-6
size: -
DNA: TGTGCCAGCAGCCCCGGGACAGGGGCCTTGAACTATGGCTACACCTTC
CDR3: CASSPGTGALNYGYTF

D: -
J: TRBJ1-3
V: TRBV18
size: -
DNA: TGTGCCGGCTCACCCGACACCTCTGGAAACACCATATATTTT
CDR3: CAGSPDTSGNTIYF

D: -
J: TRBJ1-5
V: TRBV30
size: -
DNA: TGTGCCTGGAGTGTATTCCACAATCAGCCCCAGCATTTT
CDR3: CAWSVFHNQPQHF

D: TRBD1
J: TRBJ1-4
V: TRBV6-5
size: -
DNA: TGTGCCAGCAGTTGGACAGGGGCAGAGGGAAAACTGTTTTTT
CDR3: CASSWTGAEGKLFF

D: TRBD1
J: TRBJ2-7
V: TRBV5-1
size: -
DNA: TGCGCCAGCTACCGACAGGGGGGTGCTCGGGAGCAGTACTTC
CDR3: CASYRQGGAREQYF

D: -
J: TRBJ1-1
V: TRBV6-2/TRBV6-3
size: -
DNA: TGTGCCAGCAGTTACTCGCAGGGGACCACTGAAGCTTTCTTT
CDR3: CASSYSQGTTEAFF

D: -
J: TRBJ2-5
V: TRBV20-1
size: -
DNA: TGCAGTGCTAGACCTCAAGAGACCCAGTACTTC
CDR3: CSARPQETQYF

D: -
J: TRBJ1-3
V: TRBV6-6
size: -
DNA: TGTGCCAGCAGTACAGACAGATCTGGAAACACCATATATTTT
CDR3: CASSTDRSGNTIYF

D: -
J: TRBJ2-2
V: TRBV29-1
size: -
DNA: TGCAGCGTTGAAGATTGGGAGGCGGGAGAGCTGTTTTTT
CDR3: CSVEDWEAGELFF

D: TRBD2
J: TRBJ2-4
V: TRBV5-5
size: -
DNA: TGTGCCAGCAGCTTGGGGGGAGGGACCCTAGCCAAAAACATTCAGTACTTC
CDR3: CASSLGGGTLAKNIQYF

D: TRBD2
J: TRBJ2-5
V: TRBV25-1
size: -
DNA: TGTGCCAGCAGTGGGGGGAGGGGAGGGATGAGGAGCCAAGAGACCCAGTACTTC
CDR3: CASSGGRGGMRSQETQYF

D: -
J: TRBJ1-2
V: TRBV10-2
size: few
DNA: TGCGCCAGCAGAAGGACAGTAGAGGATGGCTACACCTTC
CDR3: CASRRTVEDGYTF

D: -
J: TRBJ2-3
V: TRBV5-4
size: -
DNA: TGTGCCAGCAGCTTGGGGCCCCAGGGCCAGACGCAGTATTTT
CDR3: CASSLGPQGQTQYF

D: TRBD1
J: TRBJ2-6
V: TRBV6-6
size: -
DNA: TGTGCCAGCAGTCCCGGGACAGAATCCACTGGGGCCAACGTCCTGACTTTC
CDR3: CASSPGTESTGANVLTF

D: TRBD2
J: TRBJ2-7
V: TRBV4-3
size: -
DNA: TGCGCCAGCAGCCAAGCACGGACTAGCGACTACGAGCAGTACTTC
CDR3: CASSQARTSDYEQYF

D: -
J: TRBJ1-4
V: TRBV27
size: -
DNA: TGTGCCAGCGGCAGGGTTAATGAAAAACTGTTTTTT
CDR3: CASGRVNEKLFF

D: -
J: TRBJ2-1
V: TRBV19
size: once
DNA: TGTGCCAGTAGTATAGGGGGACAGCGTAGCGGTGGAGGGAATGAGCAGTTCTTC
CDR3: CASSIGGQRSGGGNEQFF

D: -
J: TRBJ1-1
V: TRBV6-5
size: -
DNA: TGTGCCAGCAGTTGGCGGGGTCGGAACACTGAAGCTTTCTTT
CDR3: CASSWRGRNTEAFF

D: -
J: TRBJ1-2
V: TRBV25-1
size: -
DNA: TGTGCCAGCTCCAGGGTGGGCTATGGCTACACCTTC
CDR3: CASSRVGYGYTF

D: -
J: TRBJ2-1
V: TRBV4-3
size: once
DNA: TGCGCCAGCAGCCCAGAAAACGCGCCCAATGAGCAGTTCTTC
CDR3: CASSPENAPNEQFF

D: TRBD2
J: TRBJ2-3
V: TRBV5-6
size: -
DNA: TGTGCCAGCAGCTCTACTAGCGGGGGGACCTTCACAGATACGCAGTATTTT
CDR3: CASSSTSGGTFTDTQYF

D: TRBD1
J: TRBJ1-2
V: TRBV27
size: -
DNA: TGTGCCAGCAGTGCCCGACAGGGAGGAAATGGCTACACCTTC
CDR3: CASSARQGGNGYTF

D: -
J: TRBJ1-5
V: TRBV28
size: once
DNA: TGTGCCAGCAGTTTATGGGACAGTAATCAGCCCCAGCATTTT
CDR3: CASSLWDSNQPQHF

D: -
J: TRBJ1-1
V: TRBV28
size: -
DNA: TGTGCCAGCAGCCCCCTTAGGTCTAGGGCTTTCTTT
CDR3: CASSPLRSRAFF

D: -
J: TRBJ2-2
V: TRBV18
size: -
DNA: TGTGCCAGCTCACCACAACAGACCTCCACCGGGGAGCTGTTTTTT
CDR3: CASSPQQTSTGELFF

D: -
J: TRBJ1-4
V: TRBV7-9
size: -
DNA: TGTGCCAGCAGCTTAGGGGGAGCCAATGAAAAACTGTTTTTT
CDR3: CASSLGGANEKLFF

D: TRBD2
J: TRBJ2-1
V: TRBV2
size: -
DNA: TGTGCCAGCAGTGTCGGCGCTAGCGGGGGGTACAATGAGCAGTTCTTC
CDR3: CASSVGASGGYNEQFF

D: -
J: TRBJ2-1
V: TRBV28
size: -
DNA: TGTGCCAGCAGTTTAGTCGGTGGCTCCTACAATGAGCAGTTCTTC
CDR3: CASSLVGGSYNEQFF

D: -
J: TRBJ1-4
V: TRBV5-1
size: -
DNA: TGCGCCAGCAGCTTCGGCGAGGCCTCGGGTGAAAAACTGTTTTTT
CDR3: CASSFGEASGEKLFF

D: -
J: TRBJ1-1
V: TRBV5-4
size: -
DNA: TGTGCCAGCAGCATAAAACAGGGTTTGAACACTGAAGCTTTCTTT
CDR3: CASSIKQGLNTEAFF

D: -
J: TRBJ2-5
V: TRBV5-4
size: -
DNA: TGTGCCAGCAGCTTGGCTCCCCTGGAGACCCAGTACTTC
CDR3: CASSLAPLETQYF

D: -
J: TRBJ2-7
V: TRBV28
size: -
DNA: TGTGCCAGCAGTCCCGGACTTTCCTTCTACGAGCAGTACTTC
CDR3: CASSPGLSFYEQYF

D: -
J: TRBJ2-7
V: TRBV6-5
size: -
DNA: TGTGCCAGCAGGGACGGCAAGGGGGAGCAGTACTTC
CDR3: CASRDGKGEQYF

D: TRBD1
J: TRBJ1-1
V: TRBV24-1
size: -
DNA: TGTGCCACCAGTGACCCGGGACAGGGGGCGATGGCTTTCTTT
CDR3: CATSDPGQGAMAFF

D: -
J: TRBJ2-3
V: TRBV28
size: few
DNA: TGTGCCAGCAGTTTAACTAGTAGCACAGATACGCAGTATTTT
CDR3: CASSLTSSTDTQYF

D: -
J: TRBJ2-3
V: TRBV27
size: -
DNA: TGTGCCAGCGGCCTGACAGATACGCAGTATTTT
CDR3: CASGLTDTQYF

D: -
J: TRBJ1-1
V: TRBV28
size: -
DNA: TGTGCCACCGCGAAATTCGAGGCCTCAAACACTGAAGCTTTCTTT
CDR3: CATAKFEASNTEAFF

D: -
J: TRBJ1-1
V: TRBV4-1
size: -
DNA: TGCGCCAGCAGCCAGCCGGGACTCCGGGGTGGGGTTGAAGCTTTCTTT
CDR3: CASSQPGLRGGVEAFF

D: -
J: TRBJ2-1
V: TRBV19
size: -
DNA: TGTGCCAGTAGCCCCGCGGGGGCTGGGAATGAGCAGTTCTTC
CDR3: CASSPAGAGNEQFF

D: -
J: TRBJ2-7
V: TRBV5-1
size: -
DNA: TGCGCCAGCAGCTTGGGTGTAGTCTCGCAATACGAGCAGTACTTC
CDR3: CASSLGVVSQYEQYF

D: -
J: TRBJ2-6
V: TRBV5-6
size: -
DNA: TGTGCCAGCAGCTTTTACCGGGATTCCATCTCTGGGGCCAACGTCCTGACTTTC
CDR3: CASSFYRDSISGANVLTF

D: TRBD1
J: TRBJ2-1
V: TRBV30
size: -
DNA: TGTGCCTGGAAGACAGGGGGCCCAAATGAGCAGTTCTTC
CDR3: CAWKTGGPNEQFF